This T cell receptor (beta chain) was retrieved from a study of T cell clonality in common variable immunodeficiency. Overall study results and limits: Authors noted CVID clonality's cause needs subpopulation repertoire sequencing.

This clone was found many times. The antigen is undetermined. The CDR3 end is not reached by the read, which stops 3 residues before it; the germline J gene fills it in. Sequenced by immunoSEQ multiplex PCR; TCRdb stores in-frame clones only, minus some. The sample was found to contain tens of thousands of clones, and every one recurs. This CDR3 is 12 amino acids long. Germline CDR1 DFQATT, CDR2 SNEGSKA (reference sequence). Both groups were predominantly of Caucasian heritage. Each donor provided about 4.5 to 9 ml of heparinized whole blood. The receptor's source is a person aged 18 to 70 in good health. This chain uses TRBV20-1 with TRBJ1-2, with 8 bases lining up with TRBD1. What was sequenced was peripheral blood mononuclear cells. This chain's CDR3 is CSAADREVGYTF. The sequenced CDR3 bases are TGCAGTGCCGCGGACAGGGAGGTGGGC.